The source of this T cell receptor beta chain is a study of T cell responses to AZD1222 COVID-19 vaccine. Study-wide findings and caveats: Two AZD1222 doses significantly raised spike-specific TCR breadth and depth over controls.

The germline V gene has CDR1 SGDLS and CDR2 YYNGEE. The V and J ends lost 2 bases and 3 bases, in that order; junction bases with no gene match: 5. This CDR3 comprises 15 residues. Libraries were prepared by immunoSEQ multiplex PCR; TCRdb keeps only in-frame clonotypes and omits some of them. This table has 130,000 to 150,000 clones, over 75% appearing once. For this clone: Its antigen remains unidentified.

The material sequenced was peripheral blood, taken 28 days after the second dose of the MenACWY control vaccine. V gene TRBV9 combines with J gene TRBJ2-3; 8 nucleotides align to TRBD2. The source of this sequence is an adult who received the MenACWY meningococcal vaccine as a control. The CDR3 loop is CASSVRGDGTDTQYF. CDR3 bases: TGTGCCAGCAGCGTGCGGGGGGATGGTACAGATACGCAGTATTTT.